This T cell receptor (beta chain) was profiled in a study of control samples from healthy donors and cancer patients. Deletions cut 0 bases from V and 2 bases from J, with 15 bases between. This CDR3 has 16 amino acids. Germline CDR1 and CDR2: SGHRS and YFSETQ. The protocol was immunoSEQ multiplex PCR, while the TCRdb copy is restricted to in-frame clones and leaves out a portion. The sample holds 40,000 to 60,000 clones; around nine tenths are singletons and the top ten take 40%. The source is a man over 45 with head and neck cancer. The V and J genes are TRBV5-1 and TRBJ2-7; TRBD1 is a possible D gene (5 bases). The sequencing sample was made of PBMCs. The CDR3 nucleotides are TGCGCCAGCAGCTTGGCCCTAAAGGGGTCTGCCTACGAGCAGTACTTC. Encoded protein: CASSLALKGSAYEQYF.